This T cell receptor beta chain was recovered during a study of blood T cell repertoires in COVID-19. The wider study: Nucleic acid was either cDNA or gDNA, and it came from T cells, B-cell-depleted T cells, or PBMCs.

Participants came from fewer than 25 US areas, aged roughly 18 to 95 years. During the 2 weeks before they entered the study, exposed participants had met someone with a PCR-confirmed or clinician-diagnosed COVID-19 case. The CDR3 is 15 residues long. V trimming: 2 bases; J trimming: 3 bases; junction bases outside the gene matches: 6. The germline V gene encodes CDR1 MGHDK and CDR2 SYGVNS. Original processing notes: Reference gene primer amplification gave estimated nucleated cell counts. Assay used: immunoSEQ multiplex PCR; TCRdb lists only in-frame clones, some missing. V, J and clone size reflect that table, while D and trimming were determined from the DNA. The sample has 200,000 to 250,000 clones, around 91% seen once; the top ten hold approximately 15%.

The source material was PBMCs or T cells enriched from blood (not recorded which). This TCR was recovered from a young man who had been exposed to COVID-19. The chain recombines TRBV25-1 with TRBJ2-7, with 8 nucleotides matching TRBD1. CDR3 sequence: CASSERTGYGYEQYF. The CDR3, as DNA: TGTGCCAGCAGTGAACGGACAGGGTACGGCTACGAGCAGTACTTC.